This is a list of T cell receptor beta chains from one sample in a study of OX40 agonist ivuxolimab in advanced cancers. Clones were sequenced by immunoSEQ multiplex PCR, and TCRdb holds only the in-frame ones, with some missing. The table includes approximately 24,000 clones, around three quarters detected once. Specimen: CD4+ or CD8+ T cells sorted from blood, collected in a trial of the OX40 agonist ivuxolimab. The receptor set was obtained from an adult with an advanced solid tumor such as melanoma, head and neck, liver or kidney cancer. Each CDR3 is given with its conserved first and last residue. Fields, in order: CDR3 length, J gene, clone size, V gene, D gene, CDR3 DNA, CDR3 protein. D genes are given only for firm matches. Only part of the rows carry a size: once, few, many, or a class if the clone is expanded.

>13|TRBJ2-5|.|TRBV2|.
TGTGCCAGCTTGGGCAGGGGTCAAGAGACCCAGTACTTC
CASLGRGQETQYF
>13|TRBJ1-1|once|TRBV9|.
TGTGCCAGCAGCCTTGGAGGGGGGACTGAAGCTTTCTTT
CASSLGGGTEAFF
>16|TRBJ2-2|.|TRBV9|TRBD2
TGTGCCAGCAGCGCCAGACTAGCGGCATACACCGGGGAGCTGTTTTTT
CASSARLAAYTGELFF
>14|TRBJ1-1|.|TRBV6-1|.
TGTGCCAGCAACCCCCGCGGTTCGAACACTGAAGCTTTCTTT
CASNPRGSNTEAFF
>17|TRBJ1-4|.|TRBV30|.
TGTGCCTGGAGTTGGGGGGGGGCCCTAGCCGAGAATGAAAAACTGTTTTTT
CAWSWGGALAENEKLFF
>13|TRBJ2-7|.|TRBV6-1|.
TGTGCCAGCGGTAGGACGGTCTCCTACGAGCAGTACTTC
CASGRTVSYEQYF
>16|TRBJ2-3|.|TRBV11-2|TRBD2
TGTGCCAGCAGCTCTCGGGTAGCGGGGGGCCCAGATACGCAGTATTTT
CASSSRVAGGPDTQYF
>13|TRBJ2-1|.|TRBV9|.
TGTGCCAGCAGCGTTTGGGGGGACAATGAGCAGTTCTTC
CASSVWGDNEQFF
>17|TRBJ1-5|.|TRBV19|.
TGTGCCAGTAGTATAGAGGGGGCAGACTGGAGCAATCAGCCCCAGCATTTT
CASSIEGADWSNQPQHF
>16|TRBJ2-7|.|TRBV6-6|TRBD1
TGTGCCAGCAGTTCCCCATATACAGGGGATAACAACGAGCAGTACTTC
CASSSPYTGDNNEQYF
>15|TRBJ2-7|.|TRBV5-6|TRBD1
TGTGCCAGCAGCTGGACAGGGATGTATTCCTACGAGCAGTACTTC
CASSWTGMYSYEQYF
>15|TRBJ2-3|.|TRBV2|TRBD2
TGTGCCAGCAGTGGGCTAGCGGGGTCCACAGATACGCAGTATTTT
CASSGLAGSTDTQYF
>15|TRBJ2-1|few|TRBV7-9|TRBD1
TGTGCCAGCAGCCTTGGACAGGGTCGTTACAATGAGCAGTTCTTC
CASSLGQGRYNEQFF
>12|TRBJ2-7|.|TRBV29-1|.
TGCAGCGTTGAAGATAAGGTCTACGAGCAGTACTTC
CSVEDKVYEQYF
>13|TRBJ2-7|.|TRBV5-5|.
TGTGCCAGCAGCTTTGTCGGCAGCTACGAGCAGTACTTC
CASSFVGSYEQYF
>13|TRBJ2-7|.|TRBV30|.
TGTGCCTGGAGTGGGAACAGGGACTACGAGCAGTACTTC
CAWSGNRDYEQYF
>15|TRBJ2-1|.|TRBV4-1|TRBD2
TGCGCCAGCAGCCAAGACAGCGGGGGGGCCGGTGAGCAGTTCTTC
CASSQDSGGAGEQFF
>14|TRBJ1-5|once|TRBV12-5|.
TGTGCTAGTGGTTTGTTCGGAGGCAATCAGCCCCAGCATTTT
CASGLFGGNQPQHF
>16|TRBJ1-2|.|TRBV7-8|.
TGTGCCAGCAGCTTAGGGCCCCCCGGGACACATTATGGCTACACCTTC
CASSLGPPGTHYGYTF
>15|TRBJ2-7|.|TRBV5-1|.
TGCGCCAGCAGCTTGATCGGGAATCCAAACCACGAGCAGTACTTC
CASSLIGNPNHEQYF
>15|TRBJ2-5|.|TRBV25-1|.
TGTGCCAGCAGTCGAGGGGACTTCGGCCAAGAGACCCAGTACTTC
CASSRGDFGQETQYF
>13|TRBJ2-7|.|TRBV7-3|TRBD1
TGTGCCAGCAGCTTGGACAGGGGAAACGAGCAGTACTTC
CASSLDRGNEQYF
>15|TRBJ2-1|.|TRBV5-4|.
TGTGCCAGCAGCTTAGAAAGAAGCTCCTACAATGAGCAGTTCTTC
CASSLERSSYNEQFF
>12|TRBJ1-2|.|TRBV30|.
TGTGCCTGGAGTTCGACAGGCTGGGGCTACACCTTC
CAWSSTGWGYTF
>14|TRBJ2-7|medium-sized|TRBV6-5|TRBD1
TGTGCCAGCAGCGCCGGGACAGGGCGCTACGAGCAGTACTTC
CASSAGTGRYEQYF